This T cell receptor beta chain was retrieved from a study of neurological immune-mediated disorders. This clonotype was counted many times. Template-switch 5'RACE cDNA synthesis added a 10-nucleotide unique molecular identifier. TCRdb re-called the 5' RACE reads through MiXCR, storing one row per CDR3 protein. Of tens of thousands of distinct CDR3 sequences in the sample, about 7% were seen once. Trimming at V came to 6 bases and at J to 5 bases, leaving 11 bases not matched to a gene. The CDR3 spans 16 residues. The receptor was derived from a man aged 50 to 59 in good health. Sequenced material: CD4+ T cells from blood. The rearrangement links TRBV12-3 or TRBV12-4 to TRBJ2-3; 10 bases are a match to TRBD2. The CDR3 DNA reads TGTGCCAGCAGAGCCCGAGGAGTAGCGGGAGGAGATACGCAGTATTTT. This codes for CASRARGVAGGDTQYF.